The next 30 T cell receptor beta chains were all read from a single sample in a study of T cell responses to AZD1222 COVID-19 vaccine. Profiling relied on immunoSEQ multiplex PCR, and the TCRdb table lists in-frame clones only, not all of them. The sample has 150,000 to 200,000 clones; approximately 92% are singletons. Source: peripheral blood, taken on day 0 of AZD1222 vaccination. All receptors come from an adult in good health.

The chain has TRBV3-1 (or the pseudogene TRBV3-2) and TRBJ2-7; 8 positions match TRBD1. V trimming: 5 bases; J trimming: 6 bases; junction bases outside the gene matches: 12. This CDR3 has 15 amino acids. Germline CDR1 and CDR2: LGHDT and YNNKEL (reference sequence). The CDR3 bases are TGTGCCAGCAGCTCGACAGGGGTTCAGATAGGCGAGCAGTACTTC. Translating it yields CASSSTGVQIGEQYF.

In DNA form, the CDR3 reads TGCGCCAGCAGCTCTCATCAGGAGCAGTTCTTC. This translates into CASSSHQEQFF. The J gene is TRBJ2-1, the V gene TRBV5-1; D not certain. V was clipped by 3 bases and J by 10 bases, with 8 bases between them. This CDR3 spans 11 amino acids. Germline CDR1 SGHRS, CDR2 YFSETQ.

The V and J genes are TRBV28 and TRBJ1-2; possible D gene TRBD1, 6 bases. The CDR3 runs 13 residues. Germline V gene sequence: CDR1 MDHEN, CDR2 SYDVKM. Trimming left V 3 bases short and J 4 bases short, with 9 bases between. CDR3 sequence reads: CASSFGQTYGYTF. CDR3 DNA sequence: TGTGCCAGCAGTTTTGGACAGACCTATGGCTACACCTTC.

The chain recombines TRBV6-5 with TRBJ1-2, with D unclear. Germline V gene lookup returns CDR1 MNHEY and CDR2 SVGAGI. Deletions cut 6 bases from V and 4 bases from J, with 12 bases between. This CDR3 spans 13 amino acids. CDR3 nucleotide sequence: TGTGCCAGCAGCAGACTCGGCGGCTATGGCTACACCTTC. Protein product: CASSRLGGYGYTF.

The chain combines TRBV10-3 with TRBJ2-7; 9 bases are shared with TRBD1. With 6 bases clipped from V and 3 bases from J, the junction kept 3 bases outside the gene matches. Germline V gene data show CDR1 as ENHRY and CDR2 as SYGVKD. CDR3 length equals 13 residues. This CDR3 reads CAIRDRGLYEQYF. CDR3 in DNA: TGTGCCATCAGGGACAGGGGCCTCTACGAGCAGTACTTC.

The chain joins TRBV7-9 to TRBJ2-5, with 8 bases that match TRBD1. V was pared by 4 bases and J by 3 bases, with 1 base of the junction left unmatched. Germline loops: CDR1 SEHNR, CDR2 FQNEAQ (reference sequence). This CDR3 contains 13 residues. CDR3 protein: CASSSTGEETQYF. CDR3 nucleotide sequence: TGTGCCAGCAGCTCGACAGGGGAAGAGACCCAGTACTTC.

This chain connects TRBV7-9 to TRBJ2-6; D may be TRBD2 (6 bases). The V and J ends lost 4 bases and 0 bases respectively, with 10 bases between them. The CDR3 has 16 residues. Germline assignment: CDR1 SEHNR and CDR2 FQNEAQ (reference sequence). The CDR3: CASSSGLHSGANVLTF. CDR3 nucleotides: TGTGCCAGCAGCTCGGGACTGCACTCTGGGGCCAACGTCCTGACTTTC.

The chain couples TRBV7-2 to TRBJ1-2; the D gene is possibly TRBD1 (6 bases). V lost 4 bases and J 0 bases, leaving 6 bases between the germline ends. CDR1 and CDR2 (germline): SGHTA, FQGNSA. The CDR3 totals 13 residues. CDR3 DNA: TGTGCCAGCAGCTCAGGGGCTAACTATGGCTACACCTTC. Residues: CASSSGANYGYTF.

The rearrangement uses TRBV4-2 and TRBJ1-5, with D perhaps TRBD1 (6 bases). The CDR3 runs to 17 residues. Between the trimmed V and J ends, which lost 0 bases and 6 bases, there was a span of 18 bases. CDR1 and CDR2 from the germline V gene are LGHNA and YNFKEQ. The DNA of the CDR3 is TGTGCCAGCAGCCAAGATCTTGTTGGGGGGCTGAGTCAGCCCCAGCATTTT. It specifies CASSQDLVGGLSQPQHF.

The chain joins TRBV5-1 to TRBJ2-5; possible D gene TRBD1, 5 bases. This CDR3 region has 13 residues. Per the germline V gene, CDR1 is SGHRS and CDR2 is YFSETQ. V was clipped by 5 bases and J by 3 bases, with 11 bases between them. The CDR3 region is CASSQGFEETQYF. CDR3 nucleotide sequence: TGCGCCAGCAGTCAGGGATTCGAAGAGACCCAGTACTTC.

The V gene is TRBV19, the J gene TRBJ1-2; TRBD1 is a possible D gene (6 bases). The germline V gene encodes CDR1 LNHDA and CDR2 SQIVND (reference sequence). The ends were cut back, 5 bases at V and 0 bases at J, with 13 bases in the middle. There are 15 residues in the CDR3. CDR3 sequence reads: CASSGLDSPNYGYTF. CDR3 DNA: TGTGCCAGTAGTGGCCTGGACAGCCCTAACTATGGCTACACCTTC.

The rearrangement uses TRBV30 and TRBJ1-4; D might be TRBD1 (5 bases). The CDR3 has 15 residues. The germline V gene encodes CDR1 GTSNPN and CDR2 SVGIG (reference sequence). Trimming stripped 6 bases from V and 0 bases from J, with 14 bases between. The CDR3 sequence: CACNRDATTNEKLFF. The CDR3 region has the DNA TGTGCCTGCAACCGGGACGCTACAACTAATGAAAAACTGTTTTTT.

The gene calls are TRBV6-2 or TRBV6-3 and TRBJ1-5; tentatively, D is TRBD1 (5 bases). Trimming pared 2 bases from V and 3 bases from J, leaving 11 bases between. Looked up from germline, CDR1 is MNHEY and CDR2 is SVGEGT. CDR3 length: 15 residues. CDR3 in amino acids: CASSYAGSNNQPQHF. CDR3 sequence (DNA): TGTGCCAGCAGTTACGCAGGGTCTAACAATCAGCCCCAGCATTTT.

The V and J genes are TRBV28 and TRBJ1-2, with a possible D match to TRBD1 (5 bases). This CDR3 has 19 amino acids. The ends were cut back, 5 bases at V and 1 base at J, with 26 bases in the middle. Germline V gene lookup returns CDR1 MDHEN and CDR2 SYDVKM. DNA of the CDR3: TGTGCCAGCAGTCTACAAACTCCCGAGGGGCGCCTTATTAACTATGGCTACACCTTC. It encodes CASSLQTPEGRLINYGYTF.

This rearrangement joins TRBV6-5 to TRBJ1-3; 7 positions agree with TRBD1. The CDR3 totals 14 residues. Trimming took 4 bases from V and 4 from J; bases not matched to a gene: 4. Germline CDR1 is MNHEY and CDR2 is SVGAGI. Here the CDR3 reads CASSWDRSGNTIYF. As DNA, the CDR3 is TGTGCCAGCAGTTGGGACAGATCGGGAAACACCATATATTTT.

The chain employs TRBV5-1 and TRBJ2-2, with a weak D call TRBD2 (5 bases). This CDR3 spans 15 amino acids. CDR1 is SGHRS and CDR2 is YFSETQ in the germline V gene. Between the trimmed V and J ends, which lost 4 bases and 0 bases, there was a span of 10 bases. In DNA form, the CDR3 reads TGCGCCAGCAGCACGGACTCTTCGAACACCGGGGAGCTGTTTTTT. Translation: CASSTDSSNTGELFF.

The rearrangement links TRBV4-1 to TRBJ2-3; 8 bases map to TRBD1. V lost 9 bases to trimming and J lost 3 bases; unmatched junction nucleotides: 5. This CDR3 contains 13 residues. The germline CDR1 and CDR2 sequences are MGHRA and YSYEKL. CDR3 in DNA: TGCGCCAGTCAGACAGGGGATACAGATACGCAGTATTTT. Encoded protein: CASQTGDTDTQYF.

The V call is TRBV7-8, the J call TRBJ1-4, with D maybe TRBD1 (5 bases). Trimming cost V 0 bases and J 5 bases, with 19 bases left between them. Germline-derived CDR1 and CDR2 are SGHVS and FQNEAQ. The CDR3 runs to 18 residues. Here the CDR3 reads CASSLAVHRGLHNEKLFF. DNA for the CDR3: TGTGCCAGCAGCTTAGCGGTCCATCGGGGACTGCACAATGAAAAACTGTTTTTT. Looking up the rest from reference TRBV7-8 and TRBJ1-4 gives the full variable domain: GAGVSQSPRYKVAKRGQDVALRCDPISGHVSLFWYQQALGQGPEFLTYFQNEAQLDKSGLPSDRFFAERPEGSVSTLKIQRTQQEDSAVYLCASSLAVHRGLHNEKLFFGSGTQLSVL.

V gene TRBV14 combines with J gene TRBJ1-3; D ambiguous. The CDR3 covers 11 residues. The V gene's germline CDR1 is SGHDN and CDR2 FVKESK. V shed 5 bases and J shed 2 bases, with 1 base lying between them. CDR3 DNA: TGTGCCAGCAGCGCTGGAAACACCATATATTTT. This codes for CASSAGNTIYF.

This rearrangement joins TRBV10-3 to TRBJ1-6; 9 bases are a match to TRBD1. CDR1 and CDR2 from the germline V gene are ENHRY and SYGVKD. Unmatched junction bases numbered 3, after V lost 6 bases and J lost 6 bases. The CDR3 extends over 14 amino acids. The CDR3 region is CAIRGTGSNSPLHF. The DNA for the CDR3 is TGTGCCATCAGGGGGACAGGGTCTAATTCACCCCTCCACTTT.

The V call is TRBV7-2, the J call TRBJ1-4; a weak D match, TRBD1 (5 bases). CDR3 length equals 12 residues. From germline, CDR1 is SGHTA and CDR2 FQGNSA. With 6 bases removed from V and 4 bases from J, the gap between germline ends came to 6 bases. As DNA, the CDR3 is TGTGCCAGCAGGGACAATAATGAAAAACTGTTTTTT. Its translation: CASRDNNEKLFF.

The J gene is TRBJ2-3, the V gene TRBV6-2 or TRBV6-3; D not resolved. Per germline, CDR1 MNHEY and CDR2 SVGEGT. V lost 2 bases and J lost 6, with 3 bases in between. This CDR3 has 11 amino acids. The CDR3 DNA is TGTGCCAGCAGTTACCTGGATACGCAGTATTTT. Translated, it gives CASSYLDTQYF.

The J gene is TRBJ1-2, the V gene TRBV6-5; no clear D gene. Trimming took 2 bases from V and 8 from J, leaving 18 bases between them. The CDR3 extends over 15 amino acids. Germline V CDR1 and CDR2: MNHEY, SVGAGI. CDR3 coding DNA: TGTGCCAGCAGTTACACTGACCCACGGATTTCAGGCTACACCTTC. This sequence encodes CASSYTDPRISGYTF.

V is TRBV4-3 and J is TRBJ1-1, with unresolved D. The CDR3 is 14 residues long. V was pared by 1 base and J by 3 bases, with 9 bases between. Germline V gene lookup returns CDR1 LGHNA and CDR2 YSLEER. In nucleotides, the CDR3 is TGCGCCAGCAGCCAAGGAGTACGTGACACTGAAGCTTTCTTT. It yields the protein CASSQGVRDTEAFF.

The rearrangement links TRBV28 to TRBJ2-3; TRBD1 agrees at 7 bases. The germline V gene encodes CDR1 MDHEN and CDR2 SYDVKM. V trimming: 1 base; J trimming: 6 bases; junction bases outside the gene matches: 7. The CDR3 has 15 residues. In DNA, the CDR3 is TGTGCCAGCAGTTTATTTACAGGGGCCCTGGATACGCAGTATTTT. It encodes CASSLFTGALDTQYF.

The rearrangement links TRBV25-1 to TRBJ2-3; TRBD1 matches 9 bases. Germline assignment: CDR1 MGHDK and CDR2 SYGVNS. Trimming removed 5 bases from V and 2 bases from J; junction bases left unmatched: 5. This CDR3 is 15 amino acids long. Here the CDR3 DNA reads TGTGCCAGCAGTTGGGGGACAGGGACCACAGATACGCAGTATTTT. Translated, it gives CASSWGTGTTDTQYF.

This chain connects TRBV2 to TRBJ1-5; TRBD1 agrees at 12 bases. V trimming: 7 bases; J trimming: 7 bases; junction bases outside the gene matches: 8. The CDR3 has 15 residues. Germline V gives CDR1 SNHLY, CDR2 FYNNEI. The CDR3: CASTPGTGGWQPQHF. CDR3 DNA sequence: TGTGCCAGCACCCCCGGGACAGGGGGCTGGCAGCCCCAGCATTTT.

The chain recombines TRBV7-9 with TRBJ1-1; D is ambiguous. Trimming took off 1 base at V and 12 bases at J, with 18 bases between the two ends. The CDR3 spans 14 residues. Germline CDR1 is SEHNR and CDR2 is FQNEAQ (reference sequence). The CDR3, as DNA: TGTGCCAGCAGCTTAGGGTTGACGGGATTCGGGACTTTCTTT. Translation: CASSLGLTGFGTFF.

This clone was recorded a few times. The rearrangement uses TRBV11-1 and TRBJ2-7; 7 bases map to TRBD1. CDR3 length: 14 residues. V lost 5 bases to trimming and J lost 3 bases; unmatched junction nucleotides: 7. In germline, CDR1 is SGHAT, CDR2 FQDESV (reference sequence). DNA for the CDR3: TGTGCCAGCAGCCCCCGGACAGGTCGCTACGAGCAGTACTTC. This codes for CASSPRTGRYEQYF. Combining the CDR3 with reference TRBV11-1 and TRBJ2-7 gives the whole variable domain EAEVAQSPRYKITEKSQAVAFWCDPISGHATLYWYRQILGQGPELLVQFQDESVVDDSQLPKDRFSAERLKGVDSTLKIQPAELGDSAMYLCASSPRTGRYEQYFGPGTRLTVT.

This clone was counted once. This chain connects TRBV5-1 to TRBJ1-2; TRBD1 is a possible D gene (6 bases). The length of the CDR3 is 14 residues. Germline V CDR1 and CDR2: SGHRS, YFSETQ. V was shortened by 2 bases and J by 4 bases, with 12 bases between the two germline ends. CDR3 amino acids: CASSFLGAFYGYTF. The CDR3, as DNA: TGCGCCAGCAGCTTTCTGGGGGCTTTCTATGGCTACACCTTC.